This T cell receptor beta chain was captured in a study of post-analysis software for immune sequencing data. Findings of the study overall: The five TRBV segments detected at higher frequency in patients than in controls included TRBV5-6, TRBV5-1 and TRBV20-1.

Every TCR beta cDNA library bore unique molecular identifiers. From around 1 to 10 million T cells, about 500,000 cDNA molecules were obtained. TCRdb re-derived calls from the PCR reads in MiXCR, one entry per CDR3 protein. Of 820,000 or so distinct CDR3 sequences in the sample, 53% were seen once. Trimming pared 1 base from V and 8 bases from J, leaving 18 bases between. The CDR3 length is 16 residues. Germline CDR1 is SGHVS and CDR2 is FQNEAQ. On this clonotype: Its antigen is unidentified.

Sequenced input: blood. The receptor was derived from a girl aged 10-17 years with multiple sclerosis. The genes are TRBV7-8 and TRBJ2-1; a possible D gene is TRBD2 (5 bases). The CDR3 coding sequence is TGTGCCAGCAGCTTAGTTTGGGTGAGGGTTGAAGATGAGCAGTTCTTC. Translating gives CASSLVWVRVEDEQFF.